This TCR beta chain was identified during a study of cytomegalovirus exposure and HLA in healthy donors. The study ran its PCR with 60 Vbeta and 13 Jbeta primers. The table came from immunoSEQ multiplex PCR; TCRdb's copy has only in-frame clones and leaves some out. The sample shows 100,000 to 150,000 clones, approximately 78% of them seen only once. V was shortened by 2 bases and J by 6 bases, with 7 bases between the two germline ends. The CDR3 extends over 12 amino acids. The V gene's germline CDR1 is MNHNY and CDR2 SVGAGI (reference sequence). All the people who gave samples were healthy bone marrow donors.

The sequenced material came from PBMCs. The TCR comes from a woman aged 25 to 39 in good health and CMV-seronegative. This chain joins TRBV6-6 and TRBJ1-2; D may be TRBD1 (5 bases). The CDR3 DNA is TGTGCCAGCAGTTACCCAGGGAATGGCTACACCTTC. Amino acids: CASSYPGNGYTF.